This T cell receptor (beta chain) emerged from a study of blood T cell repertoires in COVID-19. Study in general: PBMCs, B-cell-depleted T cells, or T cells provided the cDNA or gDNA that made up the material.

Germline CDR1 is ENHRY and CDR2 is SYGVKD. The CDR3 runs 17 residues. V shed 5 bases, J shed 0 bases, and the junction held 5 bases outside the gene matches. Clones were sequenced by immunoSEQ multiplex PCR, and TCRdb holds only the in-frame ones, with some missing. This sample has about 170,000 clones; 84% occur once, and the top ten carry around 2.7%. Sample: peripheral blood. The TCR was taken from an elderly woman with COVID-19, enrolled during active disease. J is TRBJ2-3 and V is TRBV10-3; 13 positions match TRBD2. The CDR3 nucleotides are TGTGCCATCAGTCGTGGACTAGCGGGGGCTAGCACAGATACGCAGTATTTT. Its translation: CAISRGLAGASTDTQYF.